This T cell receptor beta chain comes out of a study of human T cells and chemical hapten exposure (dated by TCRdb to about 2021). About the full investigation: For sensitization, 2% DPC in acetone was applied to a roughly 2 cm by roughly 2 cm area of upper inner arm skin. Throughout the roughly 25-week study period, patients were also given weekly therapeutic DPC doses on the scalp. The libraries were sequenced as a pool, and the TCR yield per sample differed mostly because of small variations in library volumes within the pool. Peripheral blood TCR repertoire changes were tracked in vivo in alopecia patients during primary and secondary sensitization to the hapten diphenylcyclopropenone (DPC). Blood samples were taken from patients before sensitization (week 0) and at 2, 6 and about 24 weeks after DPC sensitization. Patch tests used Finn chambers with 0.01% DPC on the upper back, scored after 6 days by International Contact Dermatitis Research Group standards. The patient cohort, mostly female, included alopecia areata with under or over 50% scalp involvement, alopecia totalis and alopecia universalis. About 30 alopecia patients provided blood for TCR sequencing at one to four time points (pre-sensitization, 2, 6 and 24 weeks).

On the study overall, not on this receptor specifically: After repeated subsampling, the strength of the expansion versus patch-test correlation and the threshold at which it became significant changed. DPC sensitization did not change how many TCRs were above 1 in 1000 frequency, and no evidence was found of alterations in global repertoire structure. Compared with pre-sensitization or healthy control sets, expanded TCRs formed significantly more large CDR3 similarity clusters, which is consistent with antigen-driven responses. The number of PT1 expanded TCRs positively correlated with patch test score, significant at thresholds 8, 16 and 32 but not 4. Alopecia, a presumed autoimmune disease, was present in all patients, so the immune response of the patients might differ from that of healthy individuals.

This clonotype was picked up many times. The clone's antigen remains unknown. No per-base quality is available; no much larger clone lies one base away. Receptor libraries were prepared by RACE. Sequenced using a NextSeq 500. During library preparation, unique molecular identifiers were attached to individual cDNA molecules so that TCRs could be counted quantitatively and reproducibly. Each blood RNA sample was used to sequence both TCR alpha and TCR beta chains. The original pipeline was this. Samples had a median of roughly 100,000 TCRs, with a range from roughly 23,224 to 700,000. The Decombinator software suite was used to annotate V, J and CDR3 in the TCR reads. For the PS versus PT1 abundance plots, all samples were subsampled to the same number of TCRs (28,000). Expanded TCRs were defined as absent before sensitization and observed at least eight times at the 2-week time point. The public reads were reanalyzed by TCRdb: fastp trimming at Q25, MiXCR alignment, in-frame beta chains only. Every CDR3 protein is listed once, alongside the most common genes and DNA of its rows. The authors' filters were not applied to this entry. Counted in this sample were 80,000 to 100,000 distinct CDR3 sequences; 9.5% to 14% of them appeared once. Of the sample, around 3.1% falls within the top ten clones.

Read against the paper, the sample's time point label means: pre-sensitization, week 0. Per the publication, the treatment or condition label means: therapeutic diphenylcyclopropenone sensitization with weekly scalp DPC. Blood at each patch-test visit was drawn before the patch test was applied. Patients were eligible if aged 18 to 70, diagnosed with alopecia and judged suitable for DPC therapy, and pregnant patients were excluded. Total RNA was isolated from unfractionated whole blood collected in Tempus Blood RNA tubes. CDR1 and CDR2 (SGHRS, YFSETQ) derive from the germline V gene. Taken from cysteine to phenylalanine, the CDR3 has 14 residues. Only CDR3 DNA is held: 42 bases, read in frame from base 1. Between the V and J ends, shortened by 2 bases and 1 base respectively, the junction contains 9 bases.

Rearrangement joined TRBV5-1 to TRBJ2-5; the D gene is not confidently resolved. Sequencing used whole blood, obtained in connection with sensitization to the hapten diphenylcyclopropenone (DPC). This sequence originates from a woman in her sixties or seventies with alopecia areata. Some clones in this sample may be carry-over from other donors' samples. The CDR3 sequence is CASSFLYSQETQYF. The nucleotide sequence is TGCGCCAGCAGCTTTTTGTACAGCCAAGAGACCCAGTACTTC. The entire variable domain, with the stretches around the CDR3 drawn from the reference TRBV5-1 and TRBJ2-5 proteins, is KAGVTQTPRYLIKTRGQQVTLSCSPISGHRSVSWYQQTPGQGLQFLFEYFSETQRNKGNFPGRFSGRQFSNSRSEMNVSTLELGDSALYLCASSFLYSQETQYFGPGTRLLVL.